The next 19 T cell receptor beta chains were all read from a single sample in a study of blood T cell repertoires in COVID-19. Assay used: immunoSEQ multiplex PCR; TCRdb lists only in-frame clones, some missing. The sample consists of about 250,000 clones, 87% of them appearing once. The sample was peripheral blood. The receptors come from a man younger than 35 with active or convalescent COVID-19.

This clone is a singleton in its sample. The V and J genes are TRBV6-1 and TRBJ1-3; 7 bases line up with TRBD1. CDR1 and CDR2 (germline): MNHNS, SASEGT. J lost 2 bases, V lost 0 bases, and 4 bases had no gene match. The CDR3 spans 16 residues. Written as DNA, the CDR3 is TGTGCCAGCAGTGAAGCTAGCCAGGGGGCTGGAAACACCATATATTTT. It codes for CASSEASQGAGNTIYF.

This sequence joins TRBV25-1 and TRBJ1-3; a weak D match, TRBD1 (5 bases). The germline gives CDR1 MGHDK, CDR2 SYGVNS. With 3 bases removed from V and 2 bases from J, the gap between germline ends came to 11 bases. The CDR3 sequence is 15 residues long. Here the CDR3 reads CASSEPGRTGNTIYF. The CDR3 DNA follows: TGTGCCAGCAGTGAGCCAGGGCGGACTGGAAACACCATATATTTT.

This chain connects TRBV19 to TRBJ1-2; no clear D. The germline CDR1 and CDR2 sequences are LNHDA and SQIVND (reference sequence). V lost 3 bases and J lost 4, with 6 bases in between. The CDR3 covers 12 residues. As DNA, the CDR3 is TGTGCCAGTAGTATGGCGGGCTATGGCTACACCTTC. Translating gives CASSMAGYGYTF.

This rearrangement joins TRBV9 to TRBJ2-7; TRBD2 is a possible D gene (6 bases). This CDR3 is 13 amino acids long. The V end lost 9 bases, the J end lost 4 bases, and 17 bases lay between the germline ends. CDR1 SGDLS and CDR2 YYNGEE come from the germline V gene. In nucleotides, the CDR3 is TGTGCCACCTCGCCGGGGGACGGGTACGAGCAGTACTTC. Amino acids: CATSPGDGYEQYF. Drawing the rest from reference TRBV9 and TRBJ2-7, the complete variable domain is DSGVTQTPKHLITATGQRVTLRCSPRSGDLSVYWYQQSLDQGLQFLIQYYNGEERAKGNILERFSAQQFPDLHSELNLSSLELGDSALYFCATSPGDGYEQYFGPGTRLTVT.

J is TRBJ1-1 and V is TRBV19; D remains unclear. V was shortened by 11 bases and J by 5 bases, with 15 bases between the two germline ends. Germline lookup yields CDR1 LNHDA and CDR2 SQIVND (reference sequence). The CDR3 totals 12 residues. The CDR3 nucleotides read TGTGCCCCTCTCGGGGTCGGGACTGAAGCTTTCTTT. This encodes CAPLGVGTEAFF.

The chain uses TRBV5-1 and TRBJ1-1; the match to TRBD1 covers 7 bases. The V gene end was trimmed by 0 bases and the J gene end by 1 base; junction bases not matched to a gene: 6. Germline CDR1 SGHRS, CDR2 YFSETQ. The CDR3 is 16 amino acids. CDR3 DNA: TGCGCCAGCAGCTTGGGGAGGGGGCCCCCGAACACTGAAGCTTTCTTT. Residues: CASSLGRGPPNTEAFF.

The rearrangement links TRBV10-1 to TRBJ1-1, with 7 bases identical to TRBD1. Germline V lookup: CDR1 WNHNN, CDR2 SYGVQD (reference sequence). Trimming removed 4 bases from V and 5 bases from J; junction bases left unmatched: 7. This CDR3 is 14 amino acids long. CDR3 residues: CASSGTGGDTEAFF. The CDR3 nucleotides are TGCGCCAGCAGTGGGACAGGCGGTGATACTGAAGCTTTCTTT.

This chain links TRBV19 with TRBJ2-3; 7 bases map to TRBD2. Germline loops: CDR1 LNHDA, CDR2 SQIVND (reference sequence). Germline trimming cut 6 bases from V and 6 bases from J; bases unmatched to any gene: 6. The CDR3 sequence is 13 residues long. The CDR3 DNA follows: TGTGCCAGTAGCAGGGACTACTACGATACGCAGTATTTT. It encodes CASSRDYYDTQYF. The full variable domain, in which reference TRBV19 and TRBJ2-3 provide the parts outside the CDR3, is DGGITQSPKYLFRKEGQNVTLSCEQNLNHDAMYWYRQDPGQGLRLIYYSQIVNDFQKGDIAEGYSVSREKKESFPLTVTSAQKNPTAFYLCASSRDYYDTQYFGPGTRLTVL.

V and J are TRBV24-1 and TRBJ2-3; 9 nucleotides align to TRBD2. The CDR3 has 17 residues. CDR1 is KGHDR and CDR2 is SFDVKD in the germline V gene. The trim removed 3 bases at V and 1 base at J, leaving 7 bases unmatched. The CDR3 DNA reads as TGTGCCACCAGTGATCCAACCCCTAGCGGGGGCACAGATACGCAGTATTTT. Its translation: CATSDPTPSGGTDTQYF.

The rearrangement joins TRBV6-6 to TRBJ2-7; tentative D call: TRBD2 (6 bases). Germline V lookup: CDR1 MNHNY, CDR2 SVGAGI (reference sequence). This CDR3 spans 14 amino acids. Trimming took off 6 bases at V and 3 bases at J, with 15 bases between the two ends. CDR3 residues: CASRDQGLRYEQYF. The CDR3 DNA reads TGTGCCAGCAGGGATCAGGGACTCCGCTACGAGCAGTACTTC.

The chain links TRBV3-1 (or the pseudogene TRBV3-2) to TRBJ2-2; no clear D. The length of the CDR3 is 12 residues. Deletions cut 2 bases from V and 6 bases from J, with 4 bases between. CDR1 is LGHDT, CDR2 YNNKEL, per germline (reference sequence). The CDR3 here is CASSQLAGELFF. CDR3 coding DNA: TGTGCCAGCAGCCAACTTGCCGGGGAGCTGTTTTTT.

The V call is TRBV7-4, the J call TRBJ1-4; D gene ambiguous. The length of the CDR3 is 11 residues. CDR1 is SGHVT, CDR2 SQSDAQ, per germline. V was pared by 3 bases and J by 10 bases, with 6 bases between. The CDR3 nucleotides read TGTGCCAGCAGCTTGCTAAGAAAACTGTTTTTT. Its translation: CASSLLRKLFF.

This chain links TRBV19 with TRBJ1-1, with a tentative D call TRBD1 (6 bases). The germline CDR1 and CDR2 sequences are LNHDA and SQIVND (reference sequence). V was cut by 7 bases and J by 1 base, with 10 bases left in between. CDR3 length: 13 amino acids. Written as DNA, the CDR3 is TGTGCCAGTACCCAAGGGGGGAACACTGAAGCTTTCTTT. This codes for CASTQGGNTEAFF.

This clone was recorded once. The V call is TRBV28, the J call TRBJ1-2; no firm D call. CDR3 size: 12 residues. Germline V lookup: CDR1 MDHEN, CDR2 SYDVKM. Trimming left V 8 bases short and J 4 bases short, with 11 bases between. CDR3: CASGRGSYGYTF. CDR3 in DNA: TGTGCCAGCGGCCGCGGGTCCTATGGCTACACCTTC.

V and J are TRBV5-6 and TRBJ2-1, with 10 nucleotides matching TRBD2. This CDR3 region has 15 residues. Losses at the gene ends were 2 bases for V and 4 bases for J; bases not matched to a gene: 3. CDR1 SGHDT and CDR2 YYEEEE come from the germline V gene. CDR3 DNA: TGTGCCAGCAGCTTCGGACTAGCGGAATACAATGAGCAGTTCTTC. It is translated as CASSFGLAEYNEQFF.

This clone showed up just once. The rearrangement joins TRBV13 to TRBJ1-5; the D is unclear. Deletions cut 3 bases from V and 4 bases from J, with 10 bases between. The CDR3 totals 14 residues. Germline CDR1 PRHDT, CDR2 FYEKMQ (reference sequence). Written as DNA, the CDR3 is TGTGCCAGCAGCTTTCGGACGGGGAATCAGCCCCAGCATTTT. Its translation is CASSFRTGNQPQHF.

This CDR3 reads CASSVYSGGGTDTQYF. The CDR3 region has the DNA TGTGCCAGCAGCGTGTACTCGGGGGGAGGCACAGATACGCAGTATTTT. V and J are TRBV9 and TRBJ2-3, with TRBD2 matching 7 bases. Germline CDR1 SGDLS, CDR2 YYNGEE. The CDR3 has 16 residues. The ends lost 2 bases at V and 1 base at J; junction bases unmatched: 7.

J is TRBJ2-1 and V is TRBV29-1; 8 bases fit TRBD1. There are 11 residues in the CDR3. The junction had 4 bases not matched to a gene; V was cut back by 7 bases and J by 8 bases. The germline CDR1 and CDR2 sequences are SQVTM and ANQGSEA. The CDR3 here is CSGTGSDEQFF. The CDR3 DNA sequence: TGCAGCGGGACAGGGAGCGATGAGCAGTTCTTC.

DNA for the CDR3: TGTGCCAGCAGGGGACTAGCGGGAGGGCCTTTCCAAGAGACCCAGTACTTC. Protein sequence: CASRGLAGGPFQETQYF. The chain combines TRBV27 with TRBJ2-5, with 16 bases aligning to TRBD2. In germline, CDR1 is MNHEY, CDR2 SMNVEV (reference sequence). The V and J ends lost 6 bases and 1 base, in that order; junction bases with no gene match: 5. There are 17 residues in the CDR3.